The table lists the clone carrying this T cell receptor (beta chain) with a few counts. Its antigen is currently unknown. Sample time point: pre-sensitization, week 0. Sample treatment: therapeutic diphenylcyclopropenone sensitization with weekly scalp DPC. Patients had alopecia, were aged 18 to 70, and were not pregnant. Unique molecular identifiers were attached to individual cDNA molecules within the library. TCRdb reprocessed the RACE reads with MiXCR, giving one entry per CDR3 protein. This table holds approximately 260,000 distinct CDR3 sequences, around 7% found once. The sample is drawn from a study of human T cells and chemical hapten exposure. Study results and caveats: The number of TCRs above 1 in 1000 frequency did not change after DPC sensitization.

The input for sequencing was whole blood, taken in connection with sensitization to the hapten diphenylcyclopropenone (DPC). The receptor was derived from a man between 18 and 29 years old with alopecia areata. Some clones in this sample may be carry-over from other donors' samples.

The CDR3: CSARDPGSYEQYV. Here the CDR3 DNA reads TGCAGTGCTAGAGATCCAGGGTCCTACGAGCAGTACGTC. The J gene is TRBJ2-7, the V gene TRBV20-1; D is possibly TRBD1 (5 bases). The ends were cut back, 0 bases at V and 1 base at J, with 7 bases in the middle. CDR3 size: 13 residues. Germline assignment: CDR1 DFQATT and CDR2 SNEGSKA (reference sequence).